Listed below are T cell receptor beta chains from one sample, sequenced in a study of a mutant IDH1 vaccine in newly diagnosed glioma. These receptors are not linked to any known antigen. Clones were sequenced by immunoSEQ multiplex PCR, and TCRdb holds only the in-frame ones, with some missing. Of tens of thousands of clones in the sample, about 86% were seen once. The sample in question was PBMCs, obtained from a glioma patient whose treatment included an IDH1 peptide vaccine. These receptor sequences come from a middle-aged man with glioma. Both conserved end residues are part of each CDR3. The order of the fields is D gene, V gene, clone size, J gene, CDR3 protein, CDR3 DNA. D genes are given only for firm matches. A clone size is listed for some rows: how often the clone was seen (once, few, many), or a class if it is expanded.

D gene: TRBD2; V gene: TRBV9; clone size: NA; J gene: TRBJ2-7; CDR3 protein: CASSVGLAGNYEQYF; CDR3 DNA: TGTGCCAGCAGCGTAGGGCTAGCGGGAAACTACGAGCAGTACTTC
D gene: NA; V gene: TRBV5-1; clone size: NA; J gene: TRBJ1-1; CDR3 protein: CASSRGLGAGRHTEAFF; CDR3 DNA: TGCGCCAGCAGCAGGGGTTTGGGGGCCGGTCGGCACACTGAAGCTTTCTTT
D gene: TRBD2; V gene: TRBV5-4; clone size: NA; J gene: TRBJ2-1; CDR3 protein: CASSFVGTSHEQFF; CDR3 DNA: TGTGCCAGCAGCTTTGTCGGGACTAGCCATGAGCAGTTCTTC
D gene: NA; V gene: TRBV7-6; clone size: NA; J gene: TRBJ1-1; CDR3 protein: CASSLRRGNTEAFF; CDR3 DNA: TGTGCCAGCAGCTTAAGGCGCGGAAACACTGAAGCTTTCTTT
D gene: NA; V gene: TRBV6-5; clone size: NA; J gene: TRBJ2-5; CDR3 protein: CASSYGPMGGETQYF; CDR3 DNA: TGTGCCAGCAGTTACGGGCCGATGGGAGGAGAGACCCAGTACTTC
D gene: NA; V gene: TRBV5-4; clone size: once; J gene: TRBJ2-2; CDR3 protein: CASSPPPGSPSGELFF; CDR3 DNA: TGTGCCAGCAGCCCCCCACCCGGGAGCCCGTCCGGGGAGCTGTTTTTT
D gene: NA; V gene: TRBV15; clone size: NA; J gene: TRBJ1-2; CDR3 protein: CATSRDRGNGYTF; CDR3 DNA: TGTGCCACCAGCAGAGATCGTGGGAATGGCTACACCTTC
D gene: NA; V gene: TRBV5-1; clone size: NA; J gene: TRBJ1-3; CDR3 protein: CASSREGSGNTIYF; CDR3 DNA: TGCGCCAGCAGCAGGGAGGGCTCTGGAAACACCATATATTTT
D gene: TRBD2; V gene: TRBV7-9; clone size: NA; J gene: TRBJ2-7; CDR3 protein: CASSKTSIDQYF; CDR3 DNA: TGTGCCAGCAGCAAGACTAGCATCGATCAGTACTTC
D gene: TRBD1; V gene: TRBV19; clone size: NA; J gene: TRBJ2-7; CDR3 protein: CASSIGQGLSYEQYF; CDR3 DNA: TGTGCCAGTAGTATCGGACAGGGCCTTTCCTACGAGCAGTACTTC
D gene: NA; V gene: TRBV18; clone size: NA; J gene: TRBJ1-5; CDR3 protein: CASSPPGGQPQHF; CDR3 DNA: TGTGCCAGCTCACCACCGGGTGGACAGCCCCAGCATTTT
D gene: TRBD2; V gene: TRBV6-6; clone size: NA; J gene: TRBJ2-1; CDR3 protein: CASSYSGTSVYNEQFF; CDR3 DNA: TGTGCCAGCAGTTACTCTGGGACTAGCGTTTACAATGAGCAGTTCTTC
D gene: NA; V gene: TRBV7-8; clone size: NA; J gene: TRBJ2-3; CDR3 protein: CASSSTRPLGRMDTQYF; CDR3 DNA: TGTGCCAGCAGCTCAACCCGGCCCCTCGGGAGAATGGATACGCAGTATTTT
D gene: NA; V gene: TRBV5-1; clone size: NA; J gene: TRBJ2-7; CDR3 protein: CASSLGQGGEQYF; CDR3 DNA: TGCGCCAGCAGCTTGGGACAGGGAGGCGAGCAGTACTTC
D gene: TRBD2; V gene: TRBV27; clone size: NA; J gene: TRBJ2-1; CDR3 protein: CASLTGGAYNEQFF; CDR3 DNA: TGTGCCAGCCTTACGGGAGGGGCCTACAATGAGCAGTTCTTC
D gene: NA; V gene: TRBV7-2; clone size: NA; J gene: TRBJ2-5; CDR3 protein: CASSPRRGWGTQYF; CDR3 DNA: TGTGCCAGCAGCCCTAGGAGGGGGTGGGGGACCCAGTACTTC
D gene: NA; V gene: TRBV6-5; clone size: NA; J gene: TRBJ2-3; CDR3 protein: CASRRATSTDTQYF; CDR3 DNA: TGTGCCAGCAGGAGGGCGACTAGCACAGATACGCAGTATTTT